The source of this T cell receptor beta chain is a study of tumor-infiltrating lymphocytes in primary liver carcinoma. Total RNA (around 500 ng) served as template for TCR beta cDNA synthesis primed by a constant-region primer. ARM-PCR, slightly modified, supplied the TCR beta libraries through three nested multiplex PCR rounds. Both of the initial two PCR rounds ran for nine to eleven cycles and employed TRBV1-TRBV30 forward primers alongside a C-beta reverse primer. TCRdb ran MiXCR on the multiplex PCR reads and lists one entry per CDR3 protein. Seen here are fewer than 400,000 distinct CDR3 sequences, 65% observed once, and the top ten hold more than 8.5%. Germline assignment: CDR1 ENHRY and CDR2 SYGVKD. The CDR3 extends over 12 amino acids. About this clonotype: The junction and the germline gene differ at one end; a read error may be behind it.

Researchers drew blood RNA from unsorted whole blood and extracted germline DNA as well. The source is a man aged 35 to 55 with primary liver carcinoma and hepatitis B virus infection. This sequence joins TRBV10-3 and TRBJ2-3; the match to TRBD2 covers 7 bases. The sample was peripheral blood. CDR3 protein: CAICEKREEQYF. The CDR3, as DNA: TGTGCCATCTGTGAAAAGCGGGAAGAGCAGTATTTT.